This T cell receptor beta chain was profiled in a study of shared clonotypes between healthy human individuals. On the study more broadly: Contributing individuals were a couple of females and a few males aged 18 to 49. Study-level results: Sample collection involved blood only; tissue repertoires are likely different. Having only a few donors restricted how much genetic and exposure-history diversity was captured.

CD45RO-negative, CCR7-selected cells formed the naive CD8 fraction, which excluded terminally differentiated effector memory CD45RA+ cells. This clone appeared a single time. As yet, its antigen is unknown. In the same sample, other DNA sequences code for this CDR3. The CDR3 has 16 residues. Germline V gene data show CDR1 as SGDLS and CDR2 as YYNGEE. Germline trimming cut 2 bases from V and 0 bases from J; bases unmatched to any gene: 2. In the original analysis: Junction-only sequences without quality scores came from ImmunoSEQ, so filtering differed. TCRdb keeps only in-frame clones here, not all; method: immunoSEQ multiplex PCR. Clone size and the V and J calls come from that table; the DNA yielded D and trimming. Here the sample spans roughly 2 million clones, less than 95% being singletons.

Sequenced sample: naive CD8+ T cells sorted from blood. The receptor was isolated from a young man in good health. The gene calls are TRBV9 and TRBJ2-2; 9 nucleotides line up with TRBD2. The CDR3 reads CASSVASGTNTGELFF. CDR3 nucleotide sequence: TGTGCCAGCAGCGTTGCTAGCGGGACGAACACCGGGGAGCTGTTTTTT.